Listed here are 12 T cell receptor beta chains from one sample, sequenced in a study of shared clonotypes between healthy human individuals. Profiling relied on immunoSEQ multiplex PCR, and the TCRdb table lists in-frame clones only, not all of them. The data show 2 million to 2.5 million clones, more than 80% seen once. Material: naive CD4+ T cells from PBMCs. Subset specified: CD45RA+ positively selected. These receptors all stem from a man aged 18 to 35 in good health. Some clones in this sample may be carry-over from other donors' samples.

This clone showed up just a few times. Other DNA variants within this sample encode the same CDR3. The rearrangement joins TRBV5-1 to TRBJ1-1; the D is unclear. There are 15 residues in the CDR3. CDR1 and CDR2 from the germline V gene are SGHRS and YFSETQ. Trimming left V 0 bases short and J 0 bases short, with 9 bases between. The CDR3 DNA reads TGCGCCAGCAGCTTGGTTGGGATAATGAACACTGAAGCTTTCTTT. Translated: CASSLVGIMNTEAFF.

This clone has a single count. This sequence joins TRBV23-1 and TRBJ2-1; a possible D gene is TRBD1 (7 bases). TRBV23-1 is placed among ORFs of uncertain function. This CDR3 has 18 amino acids. Trimming left V 6 bases short and J 9 bases short, with 30 bases between. The DNA for the CDR3 is TGCGCCAGCAGGGAAACCCAAGGGACGAATCAGGGGGGCAGTGAGCAGTTCTTC. Its translation: CASRETQGTNQGGSEQFF.

The chain employs TRBV5-4 and TRBJ2-3, with D perhaps matching TRBD2 (6 bases). With 4 bases removed from V and 0 bases from J, the gap between germline ends came to 12 bases. Germline loops: CDR1 SGHNT, CDR2 YYREEE (reference sequence). The CDR3 consists of 15 residues. Here the CDR3 reads CASSGGSASTDTQYF. CDR3 nucleotide sequence: TGTGCCAGCAGCGGGGGGAGCGCTAGCACAGATACGCAGTATTTT.

The chain combines TRBV9 with TRBJ2-1; D might be TRBD2 (7 bases). There are 18 residues in the CDR3. V was clipped by 4 bases and J by 3 bases, with 23 bases between them. Germline V CDR1 and CDR2: SGDLS, YYNGEE. CDR3 nucleotide sequence: TGTGCCAGCAGCCCCCAGGGGAGGGTAGGGAAATTCTACAATGAGCAGTTCTTC. Translated: CASSPQGRVGKFYNEQFF.

The rearrangement links TRBV9 to TRBJ2-1, with D perhaps TRBD2 (6 bases). The length of the CDR3 is 13 residues. CDR1 and CDR2 from the germline V gene are SGDLS and YYNGEE. The V and J ends lost 0 bases and 12 bases respectively, with 13 bases between them. The CDR3 bases are TGTGCCAGCAGCGTAGTCGAGGGAGGTGTGCAGTTCTTC. It yields the protein CASSVVEGGVQFF.

The chain employs TRBV6-5 and TRBJ2-5, with no clear D. The CDR3 runs 14 residues. The ends were cut back, 5 bases at V and 0 bases at J, with 10 bases in the middle. Germline V gene sequence: CDR1 MNHEY, CDR2 SVGAGI. The CDR3 region has the DNA TGTGCCAGCAGTCCCCCACGGAACCAAGAGACCCAGTACTTC. It is translated as CASSPPRNQETQYF.

This chain links TRBV7-9 with TRBJ2-5; no reliable D call. Germline assignment: CDR1 SEHNR and CDR2 FQNEAQ (reference sequence). V was cut by 2 bases and J by 7 bases, with 14 bases left in between. CDR3 length: 14 residues. The CDR3 DNA reads as TGTGCCAGCAGCTTACGAGGTTCTCAGAGGACCCAGTACTTC. As protein: CASSLRGSQRTQYF.

A word on this clone: The same CDR3 is also encoded by other DNA sequences in this sample. The gene calls are TRBV19 and TRBJ2-1; D uncertain. The CDR3 is 13 residues long. V shed 3 bases and J shed 4 bases, with 7 bases lying between them. CDR1 is LNHDA, CDR2 SQIVND, per germline (reference sequence). CDR3 nucleotide sequence: TGTGCCAGTAGTATCGGTAGTTACAATGAGCAGTTCTTC. As protein: CASSIGSYNEQFF.

The J gene is TRBJ2-1, the V gene TRBV20-1; the D gene is possibly TRBD1 (6 bases). Looked up from germline, CDR1 is DFQATT and CDR2 is SNEGSKA (reference sequence). The CDR3 is 11 residues long. V lost 1 base and J lost 12, with 10 bases in between. CDR3 amino acids: CSARGGPGQFF. CDR3 sequence (DNA): TGCAGTGCTAGAGGGGGGCCAGGGCAGTTCTTC.

The chain combines TRBV27 with TRBJ2-2, with 7 bases fitting TRBD1. CDR3 length equals 14 residues. The germline CDR1 and CDR2 sequences are MNHEY and SMNVEV (reference sequence). With 6 bases clipped from V and 3 bases from J, the junction kept 4 bases outside the gene matches. The CDR3 sequence is CASSLQGYTGELFF. The CDR3, as DNA: TGTGCCAGCAGCCTACAGGGGTACACCGGGGAGCTGTTTTTT.

The rearrangement links TRBV11-2 to TRBJ2-2; 7 bases are a match to TRBD1. The CDR3 has 15 amino acids. The trim removed 5 bases at V and 5 bases at J, leaving 8 bases unmatched. Germline CDR1 reads SGHAT; CDR2 reads FQNNGV. The CDR3 loop is CASSLPGGRTGELFF. CDR3 nucleotides: TGTGCCAGCAGCCTCCCAGGGGGTAGAACCGGGGAGCTGTTTTTT.

The chain links TRBV15 to TRBJ2-1, with no clear D. V was shortened by 1 base and J by 0 bases, with 7 bases between the two germline ends. The CDR3 sequence is 15 residues long. Germline V CDR1 and CDR2: LNHNV, YYDKDF (reference sequence). The CDR3 reads CATSRAVSSYNEQFF. The CDR3 DNA sequence: TGTGCCACCAGCAGAGCGGTGAGCTCCTACAATGAGCAGTTCTTC.